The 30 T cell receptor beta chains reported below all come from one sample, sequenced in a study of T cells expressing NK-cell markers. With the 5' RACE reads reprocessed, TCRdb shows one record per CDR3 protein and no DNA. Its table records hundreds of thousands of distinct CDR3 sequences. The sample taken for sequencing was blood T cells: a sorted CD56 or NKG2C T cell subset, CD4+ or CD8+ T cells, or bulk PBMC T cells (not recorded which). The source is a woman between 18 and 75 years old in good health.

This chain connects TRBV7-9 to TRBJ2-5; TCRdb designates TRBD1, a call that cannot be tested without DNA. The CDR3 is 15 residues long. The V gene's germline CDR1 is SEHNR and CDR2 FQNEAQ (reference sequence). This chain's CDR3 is CASSVGQGVQETQYF.

The CDR3 reads CASSHGTLSGYGYTF. The gene calls are TRBV4-3 and TRBJ1-2. Germline values: CDR1 LGHNA, CDR2 YSLEER. This CDR3 contains 15 residues.

This CDR3 reads CASGAAASGNTIYF. The chain combines TRBV12-3 or TRBV12-4 with TRBJ1-3. This CDR3 is built from 14 residues.

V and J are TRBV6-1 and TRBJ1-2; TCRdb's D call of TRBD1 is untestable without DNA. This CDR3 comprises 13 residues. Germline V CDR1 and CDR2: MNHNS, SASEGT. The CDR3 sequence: CASRQQGGEGYTF.

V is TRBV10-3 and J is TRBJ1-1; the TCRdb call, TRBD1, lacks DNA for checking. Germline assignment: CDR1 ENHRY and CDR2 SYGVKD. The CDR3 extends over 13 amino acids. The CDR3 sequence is CAISEGQLTEAFF.

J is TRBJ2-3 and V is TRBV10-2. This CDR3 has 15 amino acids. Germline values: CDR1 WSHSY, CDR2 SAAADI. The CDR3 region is CASSGWGNTDYTQYF.

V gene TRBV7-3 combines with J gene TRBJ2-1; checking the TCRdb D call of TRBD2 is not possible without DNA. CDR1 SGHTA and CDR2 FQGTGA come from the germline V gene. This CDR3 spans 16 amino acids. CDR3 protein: CASSSRTSGGFGEQFF.

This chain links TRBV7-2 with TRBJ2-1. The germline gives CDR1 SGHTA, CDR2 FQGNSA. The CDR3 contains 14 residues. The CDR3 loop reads CASSLGLALNEQFF.

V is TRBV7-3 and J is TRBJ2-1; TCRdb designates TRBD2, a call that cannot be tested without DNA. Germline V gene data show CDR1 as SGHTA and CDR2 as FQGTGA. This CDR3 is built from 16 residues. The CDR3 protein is CASSSRRSSSYNEQFF.

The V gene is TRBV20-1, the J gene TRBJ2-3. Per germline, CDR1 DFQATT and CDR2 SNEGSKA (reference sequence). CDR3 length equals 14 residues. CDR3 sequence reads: CSARDPVATDTQYF.

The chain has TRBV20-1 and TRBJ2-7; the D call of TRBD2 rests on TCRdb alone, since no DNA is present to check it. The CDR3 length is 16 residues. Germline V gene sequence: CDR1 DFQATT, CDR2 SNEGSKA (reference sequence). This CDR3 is CSARDRYSGSGYEQYF.

The CDR3 protein is CASKDGGSAYTF. The rearrangement joins TRBV4-1 to TRBJ1-2. Germline V CDR1 and CDR2: MGHRA, YSYEKL. CDR3 length: 12 amino acids.

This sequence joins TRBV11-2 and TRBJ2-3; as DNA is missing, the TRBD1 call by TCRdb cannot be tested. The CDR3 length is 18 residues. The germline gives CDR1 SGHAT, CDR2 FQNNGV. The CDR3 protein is CASSRYGTGGSRTDTQYF. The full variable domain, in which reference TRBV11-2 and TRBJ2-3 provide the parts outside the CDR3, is EAGVAQSPRYKIIEKRQSVAFWCNPISGHATLYWYQQILGQGPKLLIQFQNNGVVDDSQLPKDRFSAERLKGVDSTLKIQPAKLEDSAVYLCASSRYGTGGSRTDTQYFGPGTRLTVL.

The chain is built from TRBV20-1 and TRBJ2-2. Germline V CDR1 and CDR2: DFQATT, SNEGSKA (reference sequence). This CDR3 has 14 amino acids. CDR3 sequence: CSARRLLNTGELFF.

The CDR3 reads CASSSRVGRNNEAFF. This chain joins TRBV11-1 and TRBJ1-1. The CDR3 is 15 residues long. From germline, CDR1 is SGHAT and CDR2 FQDESV (reference sequence).

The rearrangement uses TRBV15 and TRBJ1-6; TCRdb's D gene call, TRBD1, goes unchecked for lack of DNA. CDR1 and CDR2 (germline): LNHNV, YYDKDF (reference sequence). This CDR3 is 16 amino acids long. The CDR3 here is CATSRDLRGFNSPLHF.

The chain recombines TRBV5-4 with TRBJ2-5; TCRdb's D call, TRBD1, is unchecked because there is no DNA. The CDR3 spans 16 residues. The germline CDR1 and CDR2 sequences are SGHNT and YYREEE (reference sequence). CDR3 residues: CASSPPGKQGRETQYF.

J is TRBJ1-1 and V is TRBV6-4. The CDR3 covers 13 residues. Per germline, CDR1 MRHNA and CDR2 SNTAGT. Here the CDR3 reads CASSDRMNTEAFF.

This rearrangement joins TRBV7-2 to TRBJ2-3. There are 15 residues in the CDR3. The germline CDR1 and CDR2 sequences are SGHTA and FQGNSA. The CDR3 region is CASSLAPTGTDTQYF.

CDR3 loop: CASSPNIPPYGYTF. This chain links TRBV14 with TRBJ1-2; TCRdb outputs TRBD1, but without DNA this stays unchecked. The CDR3 length is 14 residues. CDR1 is SGHDN and CDR2 is FVKESK in the germline V gene. The whole variable domain, filled in from reference TRBV14 and TRBJ1-2, reads EAGVTQFPSHSVIEKGQTVTLRCDPISGHDNLYWYRRVMGKEIKFLLHFVKESKQDESGMPNNRFLAERTGGTYSTLKVQPAELEDSGVYFCASSPNIPPYGYTFGSGTRLTVV.

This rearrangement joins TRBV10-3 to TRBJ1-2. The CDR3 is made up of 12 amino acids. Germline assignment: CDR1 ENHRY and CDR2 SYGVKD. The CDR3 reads CATEEGRYGYTF.

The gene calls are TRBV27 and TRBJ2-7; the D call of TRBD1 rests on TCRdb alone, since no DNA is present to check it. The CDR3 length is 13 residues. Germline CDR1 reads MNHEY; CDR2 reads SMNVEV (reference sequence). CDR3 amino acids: CASSNDRTYEQYF.

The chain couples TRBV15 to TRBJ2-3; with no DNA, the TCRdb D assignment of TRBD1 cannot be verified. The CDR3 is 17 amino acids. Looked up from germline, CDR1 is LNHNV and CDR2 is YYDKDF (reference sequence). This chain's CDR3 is CATSREPSGGLRDTQYF.

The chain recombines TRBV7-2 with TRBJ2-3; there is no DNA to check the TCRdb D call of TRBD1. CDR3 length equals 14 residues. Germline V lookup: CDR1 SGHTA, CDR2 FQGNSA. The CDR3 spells CASSPTARPDTQYF.

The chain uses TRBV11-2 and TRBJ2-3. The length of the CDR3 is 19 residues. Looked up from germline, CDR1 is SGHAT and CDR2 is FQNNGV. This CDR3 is CASSLEGRANHTVPDTQYF.

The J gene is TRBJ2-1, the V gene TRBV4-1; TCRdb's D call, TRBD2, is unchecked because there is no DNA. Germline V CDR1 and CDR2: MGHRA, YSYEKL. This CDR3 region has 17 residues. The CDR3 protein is CASSHPPSLAGYNEQFF.

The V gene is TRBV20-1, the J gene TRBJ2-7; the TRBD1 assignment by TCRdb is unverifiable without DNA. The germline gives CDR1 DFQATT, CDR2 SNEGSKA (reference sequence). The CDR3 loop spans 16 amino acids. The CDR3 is CSARDPGQGFTYEQYF.

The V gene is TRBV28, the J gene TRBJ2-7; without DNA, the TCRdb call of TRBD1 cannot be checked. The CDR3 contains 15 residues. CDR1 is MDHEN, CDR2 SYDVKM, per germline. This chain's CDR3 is CASSPRGLVSYEQYF.

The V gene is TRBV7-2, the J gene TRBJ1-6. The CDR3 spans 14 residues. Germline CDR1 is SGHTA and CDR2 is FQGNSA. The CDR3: CASSQGGSYSPLHF. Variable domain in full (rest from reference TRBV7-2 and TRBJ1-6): GAGVSQSPSNKVTEKGKDVELRCDPISGHTALYWYRQSLGQGLEFLIYFQGNSAPDKSGLPSDRFSAERTGGSVSTLTIQRTQQEDSAVYLCASSQGGSYSPLHFGNGTRLTVT.

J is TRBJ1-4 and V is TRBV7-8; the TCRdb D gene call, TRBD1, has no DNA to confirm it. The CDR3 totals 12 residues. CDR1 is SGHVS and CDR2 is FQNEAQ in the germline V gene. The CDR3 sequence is CASSPLGQQVFF.